The entry that follows covers one T cell receptor (beta chain) sequence. Per germline, CDR1 SQVTM and CDR2 ANQGSEA. The CDR3 runs to 11 residues. The V end was cut by 6 bases, the J end by 2 bases, with 7 bases between. About 0.5 to 1 ug RNA was reverse transcribed with random hexamers. The authors amplified TCR beta CDR3 across 54 Vbeta and 13 Jbeta using immunoSEQ multiplex PCR. TCRdb reanalysed the immunoSEQ multiplex PCR reads using MiXCR and keeps one entry per CDR3 protein. The top ten clones hold around 0.12% of a sample with about 150,000 distinct CDR3 sequences, 95% to 97% of them seen once. The sample belongs to a study of CD8 T cells in Susac syndrome.

Source material: CD4+ T cells from PBMCs. The TCR was taken from a human donor with Susac syndrome. The V call is TRBV29-1, the J call TRBJ2-5, with D unresolved. The CDR3 here is CSVGPQETQYF. The CDR3 nucleotides read TGCAGCGTCGGGCCTCAAGAGACCCAGTACTTC.